These T cell receptor beta chains were read from a single sample in a study of T-cell memory formation after mild COVID-19. MiXCR, run by TCRdb on the 5' RACE reads, gives a single entry per CDR3 protein. The sample yields just under 550,000 distinct CDR3 sequences, around 21% seen once. The sequenced sample was PBMCs or a T cell subset sorted from them (not recorded which). The receptors originated from an adult woman who had mild COVID-19 (a few samples of this study predate the infection). Cell type and time point are not known. Each CDR3 is given with its conserved first and last residue. The D gene is left open where the match is weak. Only some rows state a clone size, as once, few, many or a class for expanded clones.

CDR3	DNA	D	V	J	size
CASRGDRDYGYTF	TGTGCCAGTAGAGGAGACAGGGACTATGGCTACACCTTC	TRBD1	TRBV19	TRBJ1-2	.
CASSQGQGSLYEQYF	TGTGCCAGCAGCCAGGGACAGGGGTCCCTATACGAGCAGTACTTC	TRBD1	TRBV7-9	TRBJ2-7	few
CASSPDYTGELFF	TGTGCCAGCAGTCCGGATTACACCGGGGAGCTGTTTTTT	.	TRBV12-3/TRBV12-4	TRBJ2-2	.
CASSPPGDTNYGYTF	TGTGCCAGCTCACCACCAGGGGATACTAACTATGGCTACACCTTC	.	TRBV18	TRBJ1-2	.
CASSWGQRNEKLFF	TGTGCCAGCAGTTGGGGACAGCGTAATGAAAAACTGTTTTTT	TRBD1	TRBV2	TRBJ1-4	.
CASSPRTSGETQYF	TGTGCCAGCAGTCCTCGGACCTCCGGGGAGACCCAGTACTTC	.	TRBV12-3/TRBV12-4	TRBJ2-5	many
CASSFPGDYEQYF	TGTGCCAGCAGCTTCCCAGGGGACTACGAGCAGTACTTC	.	TRBV7-2	TRBJ2-7	.
CASSLVEGENSPLHF	TGTGCCAGCAGCTTAGTAGAGGGGGAAAATTCACCCCTCCACTTT	.	TRBV7-6	TRBJ1-6	.
CASSPRPRTSGGRGETQYF	TGTGCCAGCAGCCCCCGACCCAGGACTAGCGGGGGTCGCGGGGAGACCCAGTACTTC	TRBD2	TRBV12-3/TRBV12-4	TRBJ2-5	many
CASKWTGPASYEQYF	TGTGCCAGCAAGTGGACAGGGCCTGCCTCCTACGAGCAGTACTTC	TRBD1	TRBV27	TRBJ2-7	few
CASSFSPGNEAFF	TGTGCCAGCAGCTTTTCCCCAGGGAATGAAGCTTTCTTT	.	TRBV5-5	TRBJ1-1	.
CAISEEQGAGELFF	TGTGCCATCAGTGAAGAACAGGGGGCCGGGGAGCTGTTTTTT	TRBD1	TRBV10-3	TRBJ2-2	few
CSAISTGQETQYF	TGCAGTGCTATAAGTACAGGCCAAGAGACCCAGTACTTC	.	TRBV20-1	TRBJ2-5	.
CASSLSDRVPQETQYF	TGTGCCAGCAGTTTATCGGACAGGGTCCCTCAAGAGACCCAGTACTTC	TRBD1	TRBV27	TRBJ2-5	few
CASSPPGLTLAKNIQYF	TGTGCCAGCTCACCACCTGGATTAACTTTAGCCAAAAACATTCAGTACTTC	.	TRBV18	TRBJ2-4	few
CASSHPTGKETQYF	TGCGCCAGCAGTCACCCGACAGGGAAAGAGACCCAGTACTTC	TRBD1	TRBV23-1	TRBJ2-5	.
CASSLVRAKAYEQYF	TGTGCCAGCAGCTTAGTTCGGGCCAAAGCCTACGAGCAGTACTTC	.	TRBV11-2	TRBJ2-7	.
CASTLDRATNYGYTF	TGTGCCAGCACCCTGGACAGGGCGACTAACTATGGCTACACCTTC	.	TRBV21-1	TRBJ1-2	.
CASSLFQGSGNTIYF	TGTGCCAGCAGCTTATTCCAGGGTTCTGGAAACACCATATATTTT	.	TRBV5-4	TRBJ1-3	few
CASSIPVGNQPQHF	TGTGCCAGTAGTATCCCAGTCGGCAATCAGCCCCAGCATTTT	.	TRBV19	TRBJ1-5	few
CASSAGGRLGGEQYF	TGTGCCAGCAGCGCCGGAGGAAGGCTGGGAGGGGAGCAGTACTTC	TRBD2	TRBV9	TRBJ2-7	few
CATSREQGDRYYGYTF	TGTGCCACCAGCAGAGAACAGGGGGATCGGTACTATGGCTACACCTTC	TRBD1	TRBV15	TRBJ1-2	.
CASRFLLREQFF	TGTGCCAGCAGGTTCCTCCTGAGGGAGCAGTTCTTC	.	TRBV7-9	TRBJ2-1	few
CAISESAELYGYTF	TGTGCCATCAGTGAGTCGGCAGAACTCTATGGCTACACCTTC	.	TRBV10-3	TRBJ1-2	.
CASSMGSYNEQFF	TGTGCCAGCAGTATGGGCTCCTACAATGAGCAGTTCTTC	.	TRBV7-3	TRBJ2-1	.
CASSHYLSAMNTEAFF	TGCGCCAGCAGCCATTATTTGTCAGCCATGAACACTGAAGCTTTCTTT	.	TRBV4-3	TRBJ1-1	.
CASSLDRASNQPQHF	TGTGCCAGCAGCTTAGACAGGGCGAGCAATCAGCCCCAGCATTTT	TRBD1	TRBV12-3/TRBV12-4	TRBJ1-5	few
CASSQEGQGAYEQYF	TGCGCCAGCAGCCAAGAAGGTCAGGGGGCCTACGAGCAGTACTTC	TRBD1	TRBV4-3	TRBJ2-7	few
CSARDRDRGYGQYF	TGCAGTGCTAGAGACCGGGACAGGGGATACGGGCAGTACTTC	TRBD1	TRBV20-1	TRBJ2-7	.
CASSFSAGGPETQYF	TGTGCCAGCAGTTTTTCGGCGGGGGGGCCGGAGACCCAGTACTTC	TRBD2	TRBV12-3/TRBV12-4	TRBJ2-5	.
CASSPFSGGSGNTIYF	TGTGCCAGCAGCCCCTTTTCGGGGGGCTCTGGAAACACCATATATTTT	.	TRBV3-1	TRBJ1-3	few
CASSLLTSPATDTQYF	TGTGCCAGCAGCTTGCTGACTAGCCCAGCAACCGATACGCAGTATTTT	TRBD2	TRBV7-9	TRBJ2-3	.
CASHFVGQGQETQYF	TGTGCCAGTCACTTCGTCGGACAGGGCCAAGAGACCCAGTACTTC	TRBD1	TRBV28	TRBJ2-5	.
CASSLTTGARETQYF	TGTGCCAGCAGCCTCACTACGGGCGCACGGGAGACCCAGTACTTC	.	TRBV5-5	TRBJ2-5	few
CASSDGGSSYNSPLHF	TGTGCCAGCAGCGACGGGGGCAGCTCCTATAATTCACCCCTCCACTTT	.	TRBV9	TRBJ1-6	many
CASSTGKGKVNTEAFF	TGTGCCAGCTCCACCGGAAAAGGGAAAGTGAACACTGAAGCTTTCTTT	.	TRBV18	TRBJ1-1	.
CASSSSGGNTGELFF	TGTGCCAGCAGTTCTAGCGGGGGGAACACCGGGGAGCTGTTTTTT	TRBD2	TRBV12-3/TRBV12-4	TRBJ2-2	few
CASAPRAGERHNEQFF	TGTGCCAGCGCCCCCCGGGCCGGGGAACGGCACAATGAGCAGTTCTTC	.	TRBV9	TRBJ2-1	.
CASSVTPGYGYNEQFF	TGTGCCAGCAGTGTAACTCCAGGGTATGGCTACAATGAGCAGTTCTTC	.	TRBV25-1	TRBJ2-1	few
CASGIAGQQETQYF	TGCGCCAGCGGAATAGCTGGACAGCAAGAGACCCAGTACTTC	.	TRBV5-1	TRBJ2-5	.
CASSLPIGTSGRVEQFF	TGTGCCAGCAGTTTACCTATAGGGACTAGCGGGAGGGTTGAGCAGTTCTTC	TRBD2	TRBV28	TRBJ2-1	few
CASSAAESNEQFF	TGTGCCAGCAGCGCCGCGGAATCCAATGAGCAGTTCTTC	.	TRBV11-3	TRBJ2-1	.